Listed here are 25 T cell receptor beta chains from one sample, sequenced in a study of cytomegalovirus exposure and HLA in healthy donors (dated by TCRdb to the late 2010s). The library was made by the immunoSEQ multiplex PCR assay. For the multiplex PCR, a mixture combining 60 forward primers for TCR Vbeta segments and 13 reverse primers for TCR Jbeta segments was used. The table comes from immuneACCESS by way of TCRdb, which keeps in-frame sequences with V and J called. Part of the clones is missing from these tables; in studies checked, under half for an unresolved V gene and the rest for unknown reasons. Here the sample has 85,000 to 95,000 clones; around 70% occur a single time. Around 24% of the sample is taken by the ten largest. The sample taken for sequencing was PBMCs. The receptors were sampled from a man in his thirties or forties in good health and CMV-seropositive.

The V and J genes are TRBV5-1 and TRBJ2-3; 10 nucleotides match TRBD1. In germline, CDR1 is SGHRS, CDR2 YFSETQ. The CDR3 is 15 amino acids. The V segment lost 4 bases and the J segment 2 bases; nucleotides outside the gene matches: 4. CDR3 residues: CASSAGTGVTDTQYF. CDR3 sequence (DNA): TGCGCCAGCAGCGCCGGGACAGGGGTCACAGATACGCAGTATTTT.

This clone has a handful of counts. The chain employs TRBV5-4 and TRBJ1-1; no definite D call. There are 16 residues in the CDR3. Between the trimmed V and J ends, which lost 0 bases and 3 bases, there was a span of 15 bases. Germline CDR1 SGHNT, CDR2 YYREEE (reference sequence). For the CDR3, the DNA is TGTGCCAGCAGCTTGGACCTGGGGAGAGAGGACACTGAAGCTTTCTTT. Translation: CASSLDLGREDTEAFF.

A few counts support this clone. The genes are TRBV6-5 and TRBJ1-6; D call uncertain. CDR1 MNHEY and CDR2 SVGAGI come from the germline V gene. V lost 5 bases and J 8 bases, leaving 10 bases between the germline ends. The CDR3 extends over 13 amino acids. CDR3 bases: TGTGCCAGCAGTGCCGGGAGAGATTCACCCCTCCACTTT. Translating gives CASSAGRDSPLHF.

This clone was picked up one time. CDR3 DNA: TGCAGTGCTAGAAGCCCCTACGAGCAGTACTTC. Protein sequence: CSARSPYEQYF. The chain combines TRBV20-1 with TRBJ2-7, with no clear D. The CDR3 contains 11 residues. Between the trimmed V and J ends, which lost 2 bases and 2 bases, there was a span of 4 bases. Germline CDR1 reads DFQATT; CDR2 reads SNEGSKA (reference sequence).

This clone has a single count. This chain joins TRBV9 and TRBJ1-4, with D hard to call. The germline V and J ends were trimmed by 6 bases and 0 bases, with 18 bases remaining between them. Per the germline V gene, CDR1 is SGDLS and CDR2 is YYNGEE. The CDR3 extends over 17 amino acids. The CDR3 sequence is CASNLRSRMATNEKLFF. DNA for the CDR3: TGTGCCAGCAATCTTAGGAGCCGGATGGCAACTAATGAAAAACTGTTTTTT.

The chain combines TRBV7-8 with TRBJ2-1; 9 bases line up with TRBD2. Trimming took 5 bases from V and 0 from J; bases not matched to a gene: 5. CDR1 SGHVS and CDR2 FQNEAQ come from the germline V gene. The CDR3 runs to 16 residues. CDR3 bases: TGTGCCAGCAGCGAGGTTAGCGGGGGCTCCTACAATGAGCAGTTCTTC. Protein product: CASSEVSGGSYNEQFF.

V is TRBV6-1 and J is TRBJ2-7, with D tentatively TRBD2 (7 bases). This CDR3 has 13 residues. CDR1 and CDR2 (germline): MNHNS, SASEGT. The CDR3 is CGVQLGGAYEQYF. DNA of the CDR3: TGTGGCGTACAATTGGGGGGGGCGTACGAGCAGTACTTC.

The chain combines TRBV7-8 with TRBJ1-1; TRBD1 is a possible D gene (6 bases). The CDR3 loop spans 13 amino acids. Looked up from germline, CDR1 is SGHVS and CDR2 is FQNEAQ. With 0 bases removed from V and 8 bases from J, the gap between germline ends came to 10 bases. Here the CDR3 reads CASSLATGTEAFF. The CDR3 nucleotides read TGTGCCAGCAGCTTAGCCACAGGGACGGAAGCTTTCTTT. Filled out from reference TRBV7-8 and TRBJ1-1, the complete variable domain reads GAGVSQSPRYKVAKRGQDVALRCDPISGHVSLFWYQQALGQGPEFLTYFQNEAQLDKSGLPSDRFFAERPEGSVSTLKIQRTQQEDSAVYLCASSLATGTEAFFGQGTRLTVV.

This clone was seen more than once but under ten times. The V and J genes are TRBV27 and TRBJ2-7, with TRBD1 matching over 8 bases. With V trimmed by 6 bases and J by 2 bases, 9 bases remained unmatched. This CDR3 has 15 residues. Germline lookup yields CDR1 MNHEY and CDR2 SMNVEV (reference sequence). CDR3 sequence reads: CASRLGGQGTYEQYF. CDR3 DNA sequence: TGTGCCAGCAGACTCGGCGGACAGGGTACCTACGAGCAGTACTTC.

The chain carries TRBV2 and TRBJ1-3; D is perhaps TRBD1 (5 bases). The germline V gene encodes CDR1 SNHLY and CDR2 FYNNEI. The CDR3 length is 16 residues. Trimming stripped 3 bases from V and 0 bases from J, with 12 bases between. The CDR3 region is CASSDQQENSGNTIYF. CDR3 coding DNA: TGTGCCAGCAGTGATCAACAGGAGAACTCTGGAAACACCATATATTTT.

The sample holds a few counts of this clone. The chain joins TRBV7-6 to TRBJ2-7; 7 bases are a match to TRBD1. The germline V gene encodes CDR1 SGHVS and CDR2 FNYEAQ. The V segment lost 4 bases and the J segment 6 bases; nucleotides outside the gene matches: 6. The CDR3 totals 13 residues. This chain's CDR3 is CASSYDRVGEQYF. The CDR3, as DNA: TGTGCCAGCAGCTACGACAGGGTCGGCGAGCAGTACTTC.

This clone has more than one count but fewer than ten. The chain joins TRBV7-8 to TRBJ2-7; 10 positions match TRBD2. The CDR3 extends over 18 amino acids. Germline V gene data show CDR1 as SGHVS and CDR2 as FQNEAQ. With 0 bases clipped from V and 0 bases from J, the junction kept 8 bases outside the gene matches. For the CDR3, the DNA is TGTGCCAGCAGCTTAGCCTTAGCGGGAGGTTCAAGCTCCTACGAGCAGTACTTC. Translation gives CASSLALAGGSSSYEQYF. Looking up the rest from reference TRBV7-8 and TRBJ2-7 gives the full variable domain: GAGVSQSPRYKVAKRGQDVALRCDPISGHVSLFWYQQALGQGPEFLTYFQNEAQLDKSGLPSDRFFAERPEGSVSTLKIQRTQQEDSAVYLCASSLALAGGSSSYEQYFGPGTRLTVT.

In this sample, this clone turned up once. The CDR3 DNA reads TGTGCCAGCAGCTTGGCCCACTTGACGAGGAGCTCCTACGAGCAGTACTTC. Its translation: CASSLAHLTRSSYEQYF. The V gene is TRBV5-6, the J gene TRBJ2-7; D not resolved. V lost 0 bases to trimming and J lost 0 bases, with 16 bases between them. The CDR3 totals 17 residues. The germline gives CDR1 SGHDT, CDR2 YYEEEE.

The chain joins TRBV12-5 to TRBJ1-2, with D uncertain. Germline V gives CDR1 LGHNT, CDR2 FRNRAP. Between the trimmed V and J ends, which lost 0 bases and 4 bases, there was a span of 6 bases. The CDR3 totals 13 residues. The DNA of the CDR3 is TGTGCTAGTGGTTTGGTACTCGGCTATGGCTACACCTTC. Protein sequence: CASGLVLGYGYTF.

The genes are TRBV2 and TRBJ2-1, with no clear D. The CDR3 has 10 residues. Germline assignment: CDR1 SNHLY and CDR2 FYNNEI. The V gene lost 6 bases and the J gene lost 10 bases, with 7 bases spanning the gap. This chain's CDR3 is CASSLAEQFF. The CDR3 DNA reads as TGTGCCAGCAGCCTCGCGGAGCAGTTCTTC. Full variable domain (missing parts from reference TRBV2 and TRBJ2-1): EPEVTQTPSHQVTQMGQEVILRCVPISNHLYFYWYRQILGQKVEFLVSFYNNEISEKSEIFDDQFSVERPDGSNFTLKIRSTKLEDSAMYFCASSLAEQFFGPGTRLTVL.

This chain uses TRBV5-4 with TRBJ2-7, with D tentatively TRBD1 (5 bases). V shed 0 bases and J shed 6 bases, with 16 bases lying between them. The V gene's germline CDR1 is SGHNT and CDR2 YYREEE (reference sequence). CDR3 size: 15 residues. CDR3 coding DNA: TGTGCCAGCAGCTTGGCCAACCAGGGAATCGGCGAGCAGTACTTC. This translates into CASSLANQGIGEQYF.

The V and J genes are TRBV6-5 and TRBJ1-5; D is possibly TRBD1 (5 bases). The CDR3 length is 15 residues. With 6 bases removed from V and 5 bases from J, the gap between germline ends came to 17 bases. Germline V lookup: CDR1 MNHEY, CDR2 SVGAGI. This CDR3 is CASSLTGGTDQPQHF. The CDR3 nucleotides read TGTGCCAGCAGCCTCACCGGGGGTACGGATCAGCCCCAGCATTTT.

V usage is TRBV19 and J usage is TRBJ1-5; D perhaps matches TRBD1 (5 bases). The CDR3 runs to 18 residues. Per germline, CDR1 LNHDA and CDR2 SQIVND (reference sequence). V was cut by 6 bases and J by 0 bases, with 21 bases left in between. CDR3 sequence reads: CASRPLPGDRYSNQPQHF. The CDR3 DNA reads TGTGCCAGTAGACCCCTTCCGGGGGATCGTTATAGCAATCAGCCCCAGCATTTT.

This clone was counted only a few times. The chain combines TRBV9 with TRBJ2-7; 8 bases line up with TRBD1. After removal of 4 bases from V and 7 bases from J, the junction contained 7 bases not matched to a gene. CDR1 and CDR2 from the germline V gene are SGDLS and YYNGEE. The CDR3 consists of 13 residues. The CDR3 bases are TGTGCCAGCAGCAACCGGACAGGGCGTGAGCAGTACTTC. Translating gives CASSNRTGREQYF.

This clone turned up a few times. DNA for the CDR3: TGTGCCAGCAGTAGTTTGACAGGGAAGGGCTACACCTTC. Residues: CASSSLTGKGYTF. The V call is TRBV6-5, the J call TRBJ1-2, with TRBD1 matching over 7 bases. The CDR3 consists of 13 residues. Germline V lookup: CDR1 MNHEY, CDR2 SVGAGI. V lost 5 bases and J lost 8; bases outside the gene matches: 8.

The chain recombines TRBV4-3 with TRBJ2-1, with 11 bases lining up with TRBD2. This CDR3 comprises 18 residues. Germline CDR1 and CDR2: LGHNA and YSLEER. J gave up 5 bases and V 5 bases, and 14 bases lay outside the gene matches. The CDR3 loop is CASSTYHHLLAGDNEQFF. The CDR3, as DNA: TGCGCCAGCAGCACCTATCACCACCTACTAGCGGGGGACAATGAGCAGTTCTTC.

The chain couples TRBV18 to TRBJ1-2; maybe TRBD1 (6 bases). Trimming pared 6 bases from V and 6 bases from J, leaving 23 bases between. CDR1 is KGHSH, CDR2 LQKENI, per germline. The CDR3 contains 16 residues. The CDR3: CASSLQPPLQGNGYTF. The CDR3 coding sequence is TGTGCCAGCTCCCTACAGCCCCCCCTACAGGGCAATGGCTACACCTTC.

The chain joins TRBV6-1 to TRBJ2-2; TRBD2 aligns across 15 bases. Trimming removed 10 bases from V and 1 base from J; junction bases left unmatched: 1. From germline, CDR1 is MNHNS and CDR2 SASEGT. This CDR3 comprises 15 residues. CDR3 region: CAMGLAGGNTGELFF. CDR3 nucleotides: TGTGCCATGGGACTAGCGGGGGGGAACACCGGGGAGCTGTTTTTT.

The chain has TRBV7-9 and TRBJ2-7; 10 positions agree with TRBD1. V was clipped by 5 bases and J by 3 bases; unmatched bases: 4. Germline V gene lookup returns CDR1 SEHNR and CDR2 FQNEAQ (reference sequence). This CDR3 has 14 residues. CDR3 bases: TGTGCCAGCAGCCCCGGGGACAGGGGCTACGAGCAGTACTTC. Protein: CASSPGDRGYEQYF.

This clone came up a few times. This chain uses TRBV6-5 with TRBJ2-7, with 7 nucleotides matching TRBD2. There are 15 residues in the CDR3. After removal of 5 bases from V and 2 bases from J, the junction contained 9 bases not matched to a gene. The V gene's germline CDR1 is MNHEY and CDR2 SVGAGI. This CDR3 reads CASSPPRGDPYEQYF. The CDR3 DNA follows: TGTGCCAGCAGTCCTCCCCGGGGGGATCCCTACGAGCAGTACTTC.